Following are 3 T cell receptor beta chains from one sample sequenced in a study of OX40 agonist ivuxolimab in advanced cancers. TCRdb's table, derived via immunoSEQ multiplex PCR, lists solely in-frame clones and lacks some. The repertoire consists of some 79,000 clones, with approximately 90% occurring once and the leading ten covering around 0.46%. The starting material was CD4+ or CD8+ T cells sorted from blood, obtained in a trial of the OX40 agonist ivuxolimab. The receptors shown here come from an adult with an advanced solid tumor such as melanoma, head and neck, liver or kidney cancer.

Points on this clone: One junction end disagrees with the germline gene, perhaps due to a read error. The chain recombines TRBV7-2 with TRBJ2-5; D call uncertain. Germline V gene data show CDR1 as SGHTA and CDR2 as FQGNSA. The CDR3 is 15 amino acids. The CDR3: CASSLEYFAIHLADF. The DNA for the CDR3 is TGTGCCAGCAGCTTAGAGTATTTCGCGATACACCTTGCGGACTTC.

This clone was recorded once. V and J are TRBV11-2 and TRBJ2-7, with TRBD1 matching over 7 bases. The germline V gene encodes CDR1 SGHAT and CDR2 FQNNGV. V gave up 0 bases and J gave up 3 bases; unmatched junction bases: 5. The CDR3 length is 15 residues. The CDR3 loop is CASSLERTGVYEQYF. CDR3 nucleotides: TGTGCCAGCAGCTTAGAAAGGACAGGAGTCTACGAGCAGTACTTC.

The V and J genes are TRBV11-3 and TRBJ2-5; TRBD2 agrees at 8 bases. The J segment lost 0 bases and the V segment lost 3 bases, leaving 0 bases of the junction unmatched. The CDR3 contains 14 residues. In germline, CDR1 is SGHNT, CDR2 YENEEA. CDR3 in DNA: TGTGCCAGCAGCTTTAGCGGGAACCAAGAGACCCAGTACTTC. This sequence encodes CASSFSGNQETQYF.